This entry lists 4 T cell receptor beta chains sequenced from one sample in a study of T-cell memory formation after mild COVID-19. TCRdb redid the calling of the 5' RACE reads with MiXCR, one entry per CDR3 protein. The sample contains around 65,000 distinct CDR3 sequences, roughly 9.9% of which appear only once. The sample consisted of PBMCs or a T cell subset sorted from them (not recorded which). The receptors were gathered from a young man who had mild COVID-19 (a few samples of this study predate the infection). Cell type and time point are not known.

V and J are TRBV5-1 and TRBJ2-5; tentative D call: TRBD1 (6 bases). V lost 0 bases, J lost 5 bases, and 11 bases lay in between. The CDR3 spans 14 residues. The germline CDR1 and CDR2 sequences are SGHRS and YFSETQ. The CDR3 spells CASSLAPGGETQYF. CDR3 in DNA: TGCGCCAGCAGCTTGGCCCCTGGGGGCGAGACCCAGTACTTC.

In DNA, the CDR3 is TGTGCCAGCAGCTGGGACACAGGGGGCAACGAGCAGTACTTC. Translated, it gives CASSWDTGGNEQYF. The chain carries TRBV7-6 and TRBJ2-7; 9 bases align to TRBD1. V shed 4 bases, J shed 5 bases, and the junction held 6 bases outside the gene matches. CDR3 size: 14 residues. Germline V lookup: CDR1 SGHVS, CDR2 FNYEAQ.

The chain couples TRBV6-1 to TRBJ1-5; no reliable D call. This CDR3 has 15 amino acids. Germline V gene sequence: CDR1 MNHNS, CDR2 SASEGT. Trimming took 8 bases from V and 1 from J, leaving 15 bases between them. CDR3 sequence reads: CASLERPMSNQPQHF. The CDR3 DNA sequence: TGTGCCAGCCTTGAGCGACCTATGAGCAATCAGCCCCAGCATTTT.

This chain uses TRBV21-1 with TRBJ2-6; the table's D call of TRBD1 was not tested on the DNA. TRBV21-1 constitutes a pseudogene. The CDR3 is made up of 23 amino acids. This CDR3 reads CASSKALPLKGGLKSSGANVLTF. The CDR3 DNA is TGTGCCAGCAGCAAAGCCCTCCCTCTGAAAGGGGGCCTAAAAAGCTCTGGGGCCAACGTCCTGACTTTC.